These 27 T cell receptor beta chains came from one sample sequenced in a study of cytomegalovirus exposure and HLA in healthy donors. Primers for the PCR totalled 60 Vbeta and 13 Jbeta. Sequencing was performed with immunoSEQ multiplex PCR; in TCRdb, only in-frame clones are kept and a portion is missing. Here the sample spans fewer than 85,000 clones, about 79% being singletons. The sample was PBMCs. These receptor sequences come from a man in his 70s in good health and CMV-seropositive.

The CDR3 protein is CASSASGQGWGEKLFF. The CDR3, as DNA: TGCGCCAGCAGCGCAAGCGGACAGGGATGGGGTGAAAAACTGTTTTTT. The chain links TRBV4-3 to TRBJ1-4; TRBD1 agrees at 8 bases. CDR1 and CDR2 (germline): LGHNA, YSLEER. The junction had 12 bases not matched to a gene; V was cut back by 5 bases and J by 7 bases. CDR3 length: 16 amino acids.

The gene calls are TRBV5-1 and TRBJ1-2; 7 bases are shared with TRBD1. The V gene end was trimmed by 0 bases and the J gene end by 8 bases; junction bases not matched to a gene: 10. CDR1 and CDR2 (germline): SGHRS, YFSETQ. This CDR3 region has 15 residues. The chain's CDR3 is CASSLGDGQERGYTF. For the CDR3, the DNA is TGCGCCAGCAGCTTGGGGGACGGACAGGAGCGAGGCTACACCTTC.

J is TRBJ2-3 and V is TRBV7-2; weak D call: TRBD2 (6 bases). Trimming left V 5 bases short and J 2 bases short, with 11 bases between. The germline V gene has CDR1 SGHTA and CDR2 FQGNSA. This CDR3 is built from 14 residues. The CDR3 region is CASSQGLFTDTQYF. DNA for the CDR3: TGTGCCAGCAGCCAAGGACTATTCACAGATACGCAGTATTTT.

The V and J genes are TRBV5-8 and TRBJ2-2; a weak D match, TRBD1 (6 bases). Germline assignment: CDR1 SGHTS and CDR2 YDEGEE. The CDR3 spans 13 residues. The V end lost 4 bases, the J end lost 8 bases, and 12 bases lay between the germline ends. The CDR3 nucleotides are TGTGCCAGCAGCCGACAGGTCAAAGGGGAGCTGTTTTTT. Protein: CASSRQVKGELFF.

The chain is built from TRBV14 and TRBJ1-3; 11 nucleotides line up with TRBD1. Losses at the gene ends were 4 bases for V and 4 bases for J; bases not matched to a gene: 9. Germline values: CDR1 SGHDN, CDR2 FVKESK. The CDR3 spans 17 residues. The CDR3 nucleotides are TGTGCCAGCAGCCGCTTTCAAGGGACAGGGGGAGGAAACACCATATATTTT. Protein product: CASSRFQGTGGGNTIYF. The whole variable domain, remainder taken from reference TRBV14 and TRBJ1-3, is EAGVTQFPSHSVIEKGQTVTLRCDPISGHDNLYWYRRVMGKEIKFLLHFVKESKQDESGMPNNRFLAERTGGTYSTLKVQPAELEDSGVYFCASSRFQGTGGGNTIYFGEGSWLTVV.

This chain uses TRBV9 with TRBJ2-3; a possible D gene is TRBD1 (6 bases). This CDR3 is 15 amino acids long. Germline CDR1 is SGDLS and CDR2 is YYNGEE. V shed 4 bases and J shed 8 bases, with 20 bases lying between them. This CDR3 reads CASSPQQGGAGTQYF. The CDR3 nucleotides read TGTGCCAGCAGCCCACAGCAAGGGGGAGCCGGTACGCAGTATTTT.

V is TRBV28 and J is TRBJ2-4; tentatively, D is TRBD1 (6 bases). The CDR3 extends over 16 amino acids. Trimming removed 4 bases from V and 10 bases from J, with 23 bases in between. Germline loops: CDR1 MDHEN, CDR2 SYDVKM. CDR3 coding DNA: TGTGCCAGCAGTTCTCCGTCAAATGGACAGACGAGTATTCAGTACTTC. It codes for CASSSPSNGQTSIQYF.

This sequence joins TRBV2 and TRBJ1-1; tentative D call: TRBD1 (5 bases). The CDR3 extends over 13 amino acids. The ends were cut back, 6 bases at V and 3 bases at J, with 11 bases in the middle. Germline V gene lookup returns CDR1 SNHLY and CDR2 FYNNEI. This CDR3 is CASREGSYTEAFF. The CDR3 DNA is TGTGCCAGCAGGGAGGGGTCGTACACTGAAGCTTTCTTT.

This clone is a singleton in its sample. This chain connects TRBV6-5 to TRBJ2-7; weak D call: TRBD1 (6 bases). V dropped 0 bases and J dropped 5 bases, with 11 bases sitting between them. The CDR3 spans 14 residues. Germline V gene lookup returns CDR1 MNHEY and CDR2 SVGAGI. CDR3 sequence reads: CASSYSRGSHEQYF. The CDR3 DNA reads as TGTGCCAGCAGTTACTCCAGGGGTTCCCACGAGCAGTACTTC.

The J gene is TRBJ2-7, the V gene TRBV21-1; no DNA check was done on the table's D call, TRBD1. TRBV21-1 is reported as a pseudogene. The CDR3 has 16 residues. Here the CDR3 DNA reads TGTGCCAGCAGCTTCCGTCCCGGGACAGCGACCTACGAGCAGTACTTC. Translation gives CASSFRPGTATYEQYF.

The chain has TRBV7-2 and TRBJ2-3, with 8 bases that match TRBD2. This CDR3 contains 18 residues. V dropped 2 bases and J dropped 5; count of bases not matched to a gene: 15. CDR1 and CDR2 (germline): SGHTA, FQGNSA. The CDR3 sequence is CASSLFWRTGGMGDTQYF. Written as DNA, the CDR3 is TGTGCCAGCAGCTTATTTTGGAGAACGGGAGGGATGGGAGATACGCAGTATTTT. Variable domain in full (rest from reference TRBV7-2 and TRBJ2-3): GAGVSQSPSNKVTEKGKDVELRCDPISGHTALYWYRQSLGQGLEFLIYFQGNSAPDKSGLPSDRFSAERTGGSVSTLTIQRTQQEDSAVYLCASSLFWRTGGMGDTQYFGPGTRLTVL.

The chain is built from TRBV7-9 and TRBJ2-1, with 14 positions matching TRBD2. CDR1 SEHNR and CDR2 FQNEAQ come from the germline V gene (reference sequence). Trimming at V came to 6 bases and at J to 5 bases, leaving 12 bases not matched to a gene. The CDR3 runs to 18 residues. The CDR3 DNA reads TGTGCCAGCAGTTTCCATGGGACTAGCGGGAGTTTGGACAATGAGCAGTTCTTC. This gives the protein CASSFHGTSGSLDNEQFF.

The CDR3 loop reads CASSEYTGGNTIYF. The DNA of the CDR3 is TGTGCCAGCAGTGAATATACAGGAGGAAACACCATATATTTT. This chain links TRBV25-1 with TRBJ1-3, with D possibly matching TRBD1 (5 bases). The CDR3 has 14 amino acids. CDR1 and CDR2 from the germline V gene are MGHDK and SYGVNS. Trimming took 0 bases from V and 4 from J, leaving 7 bases between them.

DNA of the CDR3: TGTGCCAGCATAGGACAGGGCGACGAGCAGTACTTC. This sequence encodes CASIGQGDEQYF. V and J are TRBV28 and TRBJ2-7; 8 bases agree with TRBD1. The CDR3 extends over 12 amino acids. The ends lost 7 bases at V and 5 bases at J; junction bases unmatched: 4. Germline CDR1 and CDR2: MDHEN and SYDVKM. Combining the CDR3 with reference TRBV28 and TRBJ2-7 gives the whole variable domain DVKVTQSSRYLVKRTGEKVFLECVQDMDHENMFWYRQDPGLGLRLIYFSYDVKMKEKGDIPEGYSVSREKKERFSLILESASTNQTSMYLCASIGQGDEQYFGPGTRLTVT.

The chain couples TRBV29-1 to TRBJ2-3, with TRBD2 matching 9 bases. The V and J ends lost 5 bases and 3 bases, in that order; junction bases with no gene match: 3. Germline V gives CDR1 SQVTM, CDR2 ANQGSEA. The CDR3 loop spans 13 amino acids. The CDR3 region is CSVISGGTDTQYF. DNA for the CDR3: TGCAGCGTTATAAGCGGGGGGACAGATACGCAGTATTTT.

The chain uses TRBV10-3 and TRBJ2-3; D is ambiguous. This CDR3 has 14 amino acids. Germline V gene data show CDR1 as ENHRY and CDR2 as SYGVKD. V lost 0 bases, J lost 1 base, and 5 bases lay in between. In nucleotides, the CDR3 is TGTGCCATCAGTGAGTCCCTAGGCACAGATACGCAGTATTTT. Amino acids: CAISESLGTDTQYF.

V usage is TRBV30 and J usage is TRBJ2-1; 7 bases match TRBD2. With 0 bases clipped from V and 7 bases from J, the junction kept 9 bases outside the gene matches. This CDR3 has 15 residues. The germline CDR1 and CDR2 sequences are GTSNPN and SVGIG (reference sequence). Here the CDR3 DNA reads TGTGCCTGGAGTGTACGAGGGAGGGCCCTTAATGAGCAGTTCTTC. Its protein is CAWSVRGRALNEQFF.

DNA for the CDR3: TGTGCCAGCAGCCAAGAGGGCCTCGAATCAACTAATGAAAAACTGTTTTTT. Translation gives CASSQEGLESTNEKLFF. V usage is TRBV4-2 and J usage is TRBJ1-4; no reliable D call. The CDR3 contains 17 residues. The germline V gene encodes CDR1 LGHNA and CDR2 YNFKEQ. Trimming stripped 0 bases from V and 0 bases from J, with 11 bases between.

V gene TRBV18 combines with J gene TRBJ1-4; TRBD1 might be the D (6 bases). Germline V gene sequence: CDR1 KGHSH, CDR2 LQKENI. V was pared by 1 base and J by 2 bases, with 8 bases between. There are 15 residues in the CDR3. CDR3 sequence reads: CASSPRGGTNEKLFF. The CDR3 DNA follows: TGTGCCAGCTCACCACGCGGGGGCACTAATGAAAAACTGTTTTTT.

The chain combines TRBV19 with TRBJ1-1; 9 bases agree with TRBD1. With 1 base clipped from V and 4 bases from J, the junction kept 4 bases outside the gene matches. The CDR3 contains 15 residues. CDR1 is LNHDA, CDR2 SQIVND, per germline (reference sequence). The chain's CDR3 is CASSIAGQGVTEAFF. The CDR3 DNA reads as TGTGCCAGTAGTATAGCGGGACAGGGAGTCACTGAAGCTTTCTTT.

The chain has TRBV18 and TRBJ1-2; 8 bases agree with TRBD1. The CDR3 totals 14 residues. The germline gives CDR1 KGHSH, CDR2 LQKENI. Trimming cost V 4 bases and J 4 bases; bases outside gene matches: 5. CDR3 sequence (DNA): TGTGCCAGCTCACAAGACAGGGGTGGCTATGGCTACACCTTC. It yields the protein CASSQDRGGYGYTF. The full variable domain, in which reference TRBV18 and TRBJ1-2 provide the parts outside the CDR3, is NAGVMQNPRHLVRRRGQEARLRCSPMKGHSHVYWYRQLPEEGLKFMVYLQKENIIDESGMPKERFSAEFPKEGPSILRIQQVVRGDSAAYFCASSQDRGGYGYTFGSGTRLTVV.

The genes are TRBV7-9 and TRBJ1-5, with unresolved D. Trimming took off 4 bases at V and 9 bases at J, with 13 bases between the two ends. Germline V gene lookup returns CDR1 SEHNR and CDR2 FQNEAQ (reference sequence). The CDR3 loop spans 13 amino acids. CDR3 sequence reads: CASSSRREGPQHF. CDR3 in DNA: TGTGCCAGCAGCTCCCGGCGGGAGGGGCCCCAGCATTTT.

J is TRBJ2-1 and V is TRBV5-1, with 11 nucleotides matching TRBD2. This CDR3 comprises 15 residues. V lost 3 bases to trimming and J lost 7 bases; unmatched junction nucleotides: 6. Germline V CDR1 and CDR2: SGHRS, YFSETQ. DNA for the CDR3: TGCGCCAGCAGCTACGGGACTAGCGGAGCTAATGAGCAGTTCTTC. Translating gives CASSYGTSGANEQFF.

This rearrangement joins TRBV7-9 to TRBJ2-3; the D is unclear. This CDR3 region has 14 residues. Trimming stripped 4 bases from V and 1 base from J, with 9 bases between. CDR1 and CDR2 (germline): SEHNR, FQNEAQ (reference sequence). CDR3 in amino acids: CASSSGDGTDTQYF. The CDR3 DNA reads TGTGCCAGCAGCTCCGGAGACGGCACAGATACGCAGTATTTT. The whole variable domain, remainder taken from reference TRBV7-9 and TRBJ2-3, is DTGVSQNPRHKITKRGQNVTFRCDPISEHNRLYWYRQTLGQGPEFLTYFQNEAQLEKSRLLSDRFSAERPKGSFSTLEIQRTEQGDSAMYLCASSSGDGTDTQYFGPGTRLTVL.

This chain uses TRBV16 with TRBJ2-5; TRBD1 matches 7 bases. The ends lost 8 bases at V and 1 base at J; junction bases unmatched: 4. This CDR3 spans 13 amino acids. Germline-derived CDR1 and CDR2 are KGHSY and FQNENV. CDR3 sequence: CASHRTGQETQYF. As DNA, the CDR3 is TGTGCCAGCCACCGGACAGGCCAAGAGACCCAGTACTTC.

V and J are TRBV5-4 and TRBJ2-1; D perhaps matches TRBD2 (5 bases). V lost 3 bases to trimming and J lost 3 bases, with 10 bases between them. CDR1 and CDR2 (germline): SGHNT, YYREEE (reference sequence). The CDR3 sequence is 14 residues long. The CDR3 spells CASSYGSDYNEQFF. CDR3 nucleotides: TGTGCCAGCAGCTACGGTAGCGACTACAATGAGCAGTTCTTC.

The chain has TRBV7-9 and TRBJ2-1; tentatively, D is TRBD2 (7 bases). Germline V lookup: CDR1 SEHNR, CDR2 FQNEAQ (reference sequence). Trimming took 2 bases from V and 2 from J, leaving 13 bases between them. The CDR3 loop spans 16 amino acids. Written as DNA, the CDR3 is TGTGCCAGCAGCTTAAACCGGGGGGCCACCTACAATGAGCAGTTCTTC. Protein: CASSLNRGATYNEQFF.